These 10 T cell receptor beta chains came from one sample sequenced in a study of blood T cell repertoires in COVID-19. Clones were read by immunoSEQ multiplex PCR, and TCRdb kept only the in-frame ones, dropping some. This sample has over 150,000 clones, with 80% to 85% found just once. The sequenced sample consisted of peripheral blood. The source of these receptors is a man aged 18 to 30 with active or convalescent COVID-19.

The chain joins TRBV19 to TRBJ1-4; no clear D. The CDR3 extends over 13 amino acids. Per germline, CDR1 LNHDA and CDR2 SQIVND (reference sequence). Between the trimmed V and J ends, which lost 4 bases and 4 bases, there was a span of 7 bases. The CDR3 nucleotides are TGTGCCAGTAGTAATGAGCTTAATGAAAAACTGTTTTTT. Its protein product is CASSNELNEKLFF. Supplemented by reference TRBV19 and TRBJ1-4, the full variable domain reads DGGITQSPKYLFRKEGQNVTLSCEQNLNHDAMYWYRQDPGQGLRLIYYSQIVNDFQKGDIAEGYSVSREKKESFPLTVTSAQKNPTAFYLCASSNELNEKLFFGSGTQLSVL.

The DNA of the CDR3 is TGTGCCAGCAGCAAGAGCCCTAGCAGATCCTACAATGAGCAGTTCTTC. Translation: CASSKSPSRSYNEQFF. The chain couples TRBV7-6 to TRBJ2-1; possibly TRBD2 for D (5 bases). From germline, CDR1 is SGHVS and CDR2 FNYEAQ. There are 16 residues in the CDR3. V was trimmed by 5 bases and J by 1 base, leaving 15 bases between them.

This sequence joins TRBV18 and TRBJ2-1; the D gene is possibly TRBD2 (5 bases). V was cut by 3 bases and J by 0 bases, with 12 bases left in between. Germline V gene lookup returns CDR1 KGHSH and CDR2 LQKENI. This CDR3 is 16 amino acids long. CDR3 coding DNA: TGTGCCAGCTCACCGGTGGACTTGAGCTCCTACAATGAGCAGTTCTTC. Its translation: CASSPVDLSSYNEQFF. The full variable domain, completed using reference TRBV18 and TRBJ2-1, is NAGVMQNPRHLVRRRGQEARLRCSPMKGHSHVYWYRQLPEEGLKFMVYLQKENIIDESGMPKERFSAEFPKEGPSILRIQQVVRGDSAAYFCASSPVDLSSYNEQFFGPGTRLTVL.

This chain's CDR3 is CASSQEDTYNSPLHF. The DNA of the CDR3 is TGCGCCAGCAGCCAAGAGGACACTTATAATTCACCCCTCCACTTT. This chain joins TRBV4-3 and TRBJ1-6; D may be TRBD1 (5 bases). Germline CDR1 LGHNA, CDR2 YSLEER. This CDR3 spans 15 amino acids. V was shortened by 0 bases and J by 4 bases, with 7 bases between the two germline ends.

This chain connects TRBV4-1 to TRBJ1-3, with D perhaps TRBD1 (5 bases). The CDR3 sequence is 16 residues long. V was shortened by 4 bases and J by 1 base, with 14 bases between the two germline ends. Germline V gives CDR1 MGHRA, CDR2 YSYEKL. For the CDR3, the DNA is TGCGCCAGCAGCCTCGCCGTCGGGGGATCTGGAAACACCATATATTTT. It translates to CASSLAVGGSGNTIYF.

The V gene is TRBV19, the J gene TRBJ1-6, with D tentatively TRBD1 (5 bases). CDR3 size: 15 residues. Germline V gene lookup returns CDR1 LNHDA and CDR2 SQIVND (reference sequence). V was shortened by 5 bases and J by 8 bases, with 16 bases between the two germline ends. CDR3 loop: CASSYDSPSYSPLHF. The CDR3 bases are TGTGCCAGTAGTTACGACAGTCCCTCGTATTCACCCCTCCACTTT.

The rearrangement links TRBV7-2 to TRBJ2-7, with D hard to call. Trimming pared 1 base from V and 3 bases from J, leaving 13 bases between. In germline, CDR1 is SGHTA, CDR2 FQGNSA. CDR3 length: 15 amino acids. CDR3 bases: TGTGCCAGCAGCTTAGATATGGGCAGATACTACGAGCAGTACTTC. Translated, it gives CASSLDMGRYYEQYF.

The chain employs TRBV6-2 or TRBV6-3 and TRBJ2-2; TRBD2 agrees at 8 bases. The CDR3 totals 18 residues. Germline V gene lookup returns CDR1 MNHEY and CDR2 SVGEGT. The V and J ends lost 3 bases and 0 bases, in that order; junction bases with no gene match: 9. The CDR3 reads CASSYIVAGISNTGELFF. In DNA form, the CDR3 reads TGTGCCAGCAGTTATATCGTAGCGGGGATTTCGAACACCGGGGAGCTGTTTTTT.

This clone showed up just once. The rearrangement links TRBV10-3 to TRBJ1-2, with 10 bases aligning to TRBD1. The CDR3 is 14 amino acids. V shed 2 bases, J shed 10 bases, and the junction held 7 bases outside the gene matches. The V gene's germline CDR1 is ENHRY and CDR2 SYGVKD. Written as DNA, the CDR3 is TGTGCCATCAGTGAGAGGGGGACAGGGGAGGACTACACCTTC. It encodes CAISERGTGEDYTF.

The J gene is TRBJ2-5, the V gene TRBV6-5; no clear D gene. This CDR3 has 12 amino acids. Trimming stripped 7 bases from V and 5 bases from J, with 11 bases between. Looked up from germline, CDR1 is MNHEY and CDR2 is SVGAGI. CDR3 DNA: TGTGCCAGCACCAAACTCGCGGAGACCCAGTACTTC. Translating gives CASTKLAETQYF.